This T cell receptor beta chain was profiled in a study of human T cells and chemical hapten exposure. At the level of the study: Alopecia universalis, totalis or areata was present in patients who were mostly female.

Time point meaning: patch test 1, 2 weeks after DPC sensitization. Treatment described: therapeutic diphenylcyclopropenone sensitization with weekly scalp DPC. V lost 3 bases to trimming and J lost 1 base; unmatched junction nucleotides: 5. Germline CDR1 reads DFQATT; CDR2 reads SNEGSKA (reference sequence). This CDR3 region has 15 residues. Points from the study as a whole: Alopecia affected the donors, so their immune response may differ from healthy people's. Sensitization with DPC brought no change to TCRs above 1 in 1000 in frequency.

Individual cDNA molecules received unique molecular identifiers in the library. TCRdb reprocessed the RACE reads via MiXCR and lists one record per CDR3 protein. The table records about 120,000 distinct CDR3 sequences, roughly 13% of them present only once. A note on this clonotype: Its target is not known.

The sequenced sample was whole blood, obtained in connection with sensitization to the hapten diphenylcyclopropenone (DPC). The source is a man aged 18 to 29 with alopecia areata. Some clones in this sample may be carry-over from other donors' samples. The chain uses TRBV20-1 and TRBJ2-5, with 10 nucleotides matching TRBD1. CDR3 bases: TGCAGTGCTAGTTATGACAGGGGGCGCCAAGAGACCCAGTACTTC. This codes for CSASYDRGRQETQYF.